This TCR beta chain derives from a study of shared clonotypes between healthy human individuals. Background on the study: Researchers assigned three CD4 naive, three CD4 memory, two CD8 naive and one CD8 memory plate to each donor. General study findings and limits: Among non-shared clonotypes, generation probabilities were lower than among those shared by all four donors.

A word on this clone: Antigen specificity is unknown.

This CDR3 spans 15 amino acids. Both subsets, CD45RA+ naive and CD45RA-negative memory, were split from the CD4+ cells. Several immunoSEQ plates held equal portions of the genomic DNA taken from each subset. Clones were sequenced by immunoSEQ multiplex PCR, and TCRdb holds only the in-frame ones, with some missing. Of some 1.5 million clones in the sample, roughly 98% were seen once. The chain links TRBV21-1 to TRBJ1-4; the table's D call, TRBD1, has no DNA check behind it. TRBV21-1 is termed a pseudogene. The origin of this receptor is a man aged 30 to 45 in good health. The sequenced sample was naive CD4+ T cells sorted from blood. This sample's subset: CD45RA+ positively selected. The CDR3 loop reads CPHGDRDVTNEKLFF. In nucleotides, the CDR3 is TGTCCCCACGGGGACAGGGATGTAACTAATGAAAAACTGTTTTTT.